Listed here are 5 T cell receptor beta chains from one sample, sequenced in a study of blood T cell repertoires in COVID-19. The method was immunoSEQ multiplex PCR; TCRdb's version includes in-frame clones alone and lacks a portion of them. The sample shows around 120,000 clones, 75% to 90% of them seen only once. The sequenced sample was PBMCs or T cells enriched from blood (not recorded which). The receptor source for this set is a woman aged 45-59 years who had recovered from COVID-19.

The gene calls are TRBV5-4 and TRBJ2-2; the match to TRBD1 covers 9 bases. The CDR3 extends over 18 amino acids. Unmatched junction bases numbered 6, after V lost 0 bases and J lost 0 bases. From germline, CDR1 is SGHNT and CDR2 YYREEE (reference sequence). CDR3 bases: TGTGCCAGCAGCTTGGATCGACAGGGGGTTCCGAACACCGGGGAGCTGTTTTTT. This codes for CASSLDRQGVPNTGELFF.

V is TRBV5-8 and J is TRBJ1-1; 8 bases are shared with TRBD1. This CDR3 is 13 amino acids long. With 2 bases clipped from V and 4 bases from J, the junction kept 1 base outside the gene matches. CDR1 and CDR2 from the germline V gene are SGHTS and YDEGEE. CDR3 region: CASSLTGGTEAFF. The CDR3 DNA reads TGTGCCAGCAGCTTAACAGGGGGCACTGAAGCTTTCTTT.

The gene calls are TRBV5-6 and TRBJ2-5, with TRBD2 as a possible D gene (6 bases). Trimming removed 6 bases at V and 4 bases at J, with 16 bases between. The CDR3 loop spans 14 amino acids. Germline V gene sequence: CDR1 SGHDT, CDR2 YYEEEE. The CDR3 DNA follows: TGTGCCAGCAACCTTAACCCCGGGGGAGAGACCCAGTACTTC. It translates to CASNLNPGGETQYF.

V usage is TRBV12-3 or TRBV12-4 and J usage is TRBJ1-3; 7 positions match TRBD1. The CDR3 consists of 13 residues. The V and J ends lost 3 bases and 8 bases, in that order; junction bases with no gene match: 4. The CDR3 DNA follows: TGTGCCAGCAGTTTTCGGCAGGGGGACACCATATATTTT. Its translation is CASSFRQGDTIYF.

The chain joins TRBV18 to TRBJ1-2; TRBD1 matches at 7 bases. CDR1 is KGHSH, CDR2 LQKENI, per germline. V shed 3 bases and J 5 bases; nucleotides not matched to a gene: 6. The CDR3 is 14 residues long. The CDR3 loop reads CASSPGDRTYGYTF. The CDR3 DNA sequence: TGTGCCAGCTCACCGGGGGACAGAACGTATGGCTACACCTTC.